This T cell receptor (beta chain) was captured in a study of cytomegalovirus exposure and HLA in healthy donors. Study observations and caveats: Later, an analysis found that common viral pathogens appeared to be linked with several of the most significant clusters.

The CDR3 consists of 11 residues. Germline CDR1 and CDR2: MGHDK and SYGVNS. V was clipped by 2 bases and J by 5 bases, with 4 bases between them. The PCR ran on 60 Vbeta and 13 Jbeta primers. Generated by immunoSEQ multiplex PCR, the TCRdb table keeps only in-frame clones and is missing some. The table has more than 140,000 clones, roughly 82% seen once. On this clone: The antigen remains unidentified.

The receptor comes from a young man in good health and CMV-seropositive. Sequenced: PBMCs. The chain has TRBV25-1 and TRBJ2-7; D is undetermined. The CDR3, as DNA: TGTGCCAGCAGTGAAGGAGACGAGCAGTACTTC. Translated: CASSEGDEQYF.